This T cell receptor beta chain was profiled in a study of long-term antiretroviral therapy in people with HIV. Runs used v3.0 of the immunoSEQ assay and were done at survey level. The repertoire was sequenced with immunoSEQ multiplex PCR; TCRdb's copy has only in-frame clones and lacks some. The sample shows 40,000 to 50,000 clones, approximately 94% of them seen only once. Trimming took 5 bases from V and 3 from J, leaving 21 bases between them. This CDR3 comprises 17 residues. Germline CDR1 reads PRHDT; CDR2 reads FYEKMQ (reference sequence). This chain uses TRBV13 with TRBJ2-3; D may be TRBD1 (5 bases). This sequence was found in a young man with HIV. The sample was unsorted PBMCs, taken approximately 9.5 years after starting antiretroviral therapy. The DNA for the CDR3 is TGTGCCAGCAGCCCACGGGCAGGGTGGGGCACTACAGATACGCAGTATTTT. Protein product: CASSPRAGWGTTDTQYF.